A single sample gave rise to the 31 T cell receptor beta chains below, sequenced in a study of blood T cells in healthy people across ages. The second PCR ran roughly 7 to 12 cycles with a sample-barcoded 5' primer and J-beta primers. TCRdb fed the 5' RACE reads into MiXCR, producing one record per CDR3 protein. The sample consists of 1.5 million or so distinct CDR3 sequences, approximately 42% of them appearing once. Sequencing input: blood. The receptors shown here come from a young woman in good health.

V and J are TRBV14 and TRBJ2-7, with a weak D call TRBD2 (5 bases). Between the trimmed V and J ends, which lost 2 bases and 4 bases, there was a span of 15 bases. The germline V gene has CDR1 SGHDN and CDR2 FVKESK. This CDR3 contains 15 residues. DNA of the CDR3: TGTGCCAGCAGCCAAAGAGGGATCCGGTATTACGAGCAGTACTTC. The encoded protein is CASSQRGIRYYEQYF.

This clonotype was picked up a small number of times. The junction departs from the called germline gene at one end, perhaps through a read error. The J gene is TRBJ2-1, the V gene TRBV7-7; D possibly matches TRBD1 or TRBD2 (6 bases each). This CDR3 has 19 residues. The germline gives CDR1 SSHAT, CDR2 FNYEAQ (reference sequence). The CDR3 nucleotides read TGTGCTAGCAGCCCCATGATGAAGGGGGAGACTAGACGGTTCAATGAGCAGTTCTTC. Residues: CASSPMMKGETRRFNEQFF.

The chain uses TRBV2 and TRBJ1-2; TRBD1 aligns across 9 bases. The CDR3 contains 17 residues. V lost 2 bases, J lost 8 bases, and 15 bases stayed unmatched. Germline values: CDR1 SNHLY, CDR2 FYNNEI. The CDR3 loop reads CASSERRPGTGQGGYTF. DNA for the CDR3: TGTGCCAGCAGTGAACGCCGTCCCGGGACGGGACAGGGCGGCTACACCTTC.

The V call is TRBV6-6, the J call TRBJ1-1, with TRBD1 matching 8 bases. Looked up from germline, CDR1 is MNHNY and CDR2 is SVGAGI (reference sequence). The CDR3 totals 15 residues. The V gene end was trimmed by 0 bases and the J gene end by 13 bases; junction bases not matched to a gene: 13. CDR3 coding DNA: TGTGCCAGCAGTTACTCGAGGTCAGGGGGCGTTGATGGTTTCTTT. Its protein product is CASSYSRSGGVDGFF.

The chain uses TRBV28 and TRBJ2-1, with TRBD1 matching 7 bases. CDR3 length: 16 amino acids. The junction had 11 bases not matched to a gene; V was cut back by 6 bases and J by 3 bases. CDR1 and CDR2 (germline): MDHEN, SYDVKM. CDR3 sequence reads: CASSPIDAGGYNEQFF. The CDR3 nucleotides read TGTGCCAGCAGCCCCATTGACGCAGGGGGCTACAATGAGCAGTTCTTC.

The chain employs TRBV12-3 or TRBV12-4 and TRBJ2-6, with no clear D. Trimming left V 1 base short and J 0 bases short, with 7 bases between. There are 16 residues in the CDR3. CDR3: CASSLGVSSGANVLTF. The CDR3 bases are TGTGCCAGCAGTTTAGGGGTGAGCTCTGGGGCCAACGTCCTGACTTTC.

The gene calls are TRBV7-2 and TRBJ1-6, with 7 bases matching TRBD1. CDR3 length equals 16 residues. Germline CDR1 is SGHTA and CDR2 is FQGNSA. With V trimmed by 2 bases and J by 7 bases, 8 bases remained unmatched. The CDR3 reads CASSLRLTGNNSPLHF. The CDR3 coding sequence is TGTGCCAGCAGCTTACGGCTGACAGGGAACAATTCACCCCTCCACTTT.

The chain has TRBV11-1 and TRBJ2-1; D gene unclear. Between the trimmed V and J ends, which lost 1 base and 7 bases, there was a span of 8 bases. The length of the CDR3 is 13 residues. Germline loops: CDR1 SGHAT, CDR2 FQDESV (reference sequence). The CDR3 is CASSLDFRNEQFF. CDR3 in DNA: TGTGCCAGCAGCTTAGACTTTAGGAATGAGCAGTTCTTC.

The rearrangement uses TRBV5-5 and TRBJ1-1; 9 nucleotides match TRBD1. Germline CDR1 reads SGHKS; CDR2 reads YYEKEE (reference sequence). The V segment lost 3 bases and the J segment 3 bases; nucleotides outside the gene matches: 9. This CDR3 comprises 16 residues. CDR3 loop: CASSSNRGQGHTEAFF. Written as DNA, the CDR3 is TGTGCCAGCAGCTCGAACAGGGGGCAAGGCCACACTGAAGCTTTCTTT.

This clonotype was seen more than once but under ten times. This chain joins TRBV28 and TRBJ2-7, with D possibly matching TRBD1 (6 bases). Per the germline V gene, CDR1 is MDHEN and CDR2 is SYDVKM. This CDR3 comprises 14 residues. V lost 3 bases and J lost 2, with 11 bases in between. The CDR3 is CASSFFGTPYEQYF. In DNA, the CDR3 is TGTGCCAGCAGTTTTTTTGGGACACCCTACGAGCAGTACTTC.

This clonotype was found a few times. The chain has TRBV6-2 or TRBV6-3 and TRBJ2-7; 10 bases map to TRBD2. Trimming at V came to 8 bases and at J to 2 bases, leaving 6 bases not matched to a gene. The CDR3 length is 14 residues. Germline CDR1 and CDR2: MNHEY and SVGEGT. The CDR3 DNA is TGTGCCAGCGGTAGGACTAGCGGTCCCTACGAGCAGTACTTC. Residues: CASGRTSGPYEQYF.

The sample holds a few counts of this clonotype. The CDR3 loop reads CASSYSREGPTDTQYF. CDR3 in DNA: TGTGCCAGCAGTTACTCGCGGGAGGGCCCCACAGATACGCAGTATTTT. V gene TRBV6-5 combines with J gene TRBJ2-3; 9 positions agree with TRBD2. The CDR3 loop spans 16 amino acids. Germline V gives CDR1 MNHEY, CDR2 SVGAGI. J was trimmed by 2 bases and V by 0 bases; bases with no gene match: 3.

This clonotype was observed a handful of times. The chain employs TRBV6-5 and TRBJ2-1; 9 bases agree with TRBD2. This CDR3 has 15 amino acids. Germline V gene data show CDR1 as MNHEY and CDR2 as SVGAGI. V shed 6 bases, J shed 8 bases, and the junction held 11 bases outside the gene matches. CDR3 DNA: TGTGCCAGCAGACCGGGACTAGCAGGCCAATATGAGCAGTTCTTC. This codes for CASRPGLAGQYEQFF.

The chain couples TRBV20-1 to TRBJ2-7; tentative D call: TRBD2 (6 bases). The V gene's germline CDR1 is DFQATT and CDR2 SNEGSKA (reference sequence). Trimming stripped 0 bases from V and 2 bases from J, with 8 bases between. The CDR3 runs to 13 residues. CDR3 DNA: TGCAGTGCTAGAGAAACGGGAGCCTACGAGCAGTACTTC. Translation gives CSARETGAYEQYF.

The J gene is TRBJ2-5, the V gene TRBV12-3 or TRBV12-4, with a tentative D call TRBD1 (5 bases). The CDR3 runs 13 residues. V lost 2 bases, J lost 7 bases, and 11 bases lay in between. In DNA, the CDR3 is TGTGCCAGCAGTTTAAGGGGTCCCGGGACCCAGTACTTC. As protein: CASSLRGPGTQYF.

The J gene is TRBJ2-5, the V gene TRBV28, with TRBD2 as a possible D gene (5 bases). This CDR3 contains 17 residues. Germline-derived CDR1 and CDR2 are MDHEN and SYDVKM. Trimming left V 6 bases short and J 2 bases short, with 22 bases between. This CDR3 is CASSQGPKKQRQETQYF. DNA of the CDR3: TGTGCCAGCAGCCAAGGCCCAAAGAAGCAGCGGCAAGAGACCCAGTACTTC.

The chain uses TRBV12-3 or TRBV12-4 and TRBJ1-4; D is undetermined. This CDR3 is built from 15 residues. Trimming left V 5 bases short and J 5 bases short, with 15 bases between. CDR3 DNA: TGTGCCAGCAGTATAAGACGGGTACAGAATGAAAAACTGTTTTTT. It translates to CASSIRRVQNEKLFF.

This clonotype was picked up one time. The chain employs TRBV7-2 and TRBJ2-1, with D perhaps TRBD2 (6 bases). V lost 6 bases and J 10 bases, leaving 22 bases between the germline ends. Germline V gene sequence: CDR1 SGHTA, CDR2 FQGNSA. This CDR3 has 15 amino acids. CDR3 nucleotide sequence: TGTGCCAGCAGTGGGGGGAGCGTCAGAGCCTACGAGCAGTTCTTC. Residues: CASSGGSVRAYEQFF.

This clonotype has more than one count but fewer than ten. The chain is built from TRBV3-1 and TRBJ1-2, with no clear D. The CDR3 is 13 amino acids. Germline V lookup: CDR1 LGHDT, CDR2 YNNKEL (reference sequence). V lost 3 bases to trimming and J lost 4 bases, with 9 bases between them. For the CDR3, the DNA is TGTGCCAGCAGCCAGGGCGCAGTCTATGGCTACACCTTC. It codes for CASSQGAVYGYTF.

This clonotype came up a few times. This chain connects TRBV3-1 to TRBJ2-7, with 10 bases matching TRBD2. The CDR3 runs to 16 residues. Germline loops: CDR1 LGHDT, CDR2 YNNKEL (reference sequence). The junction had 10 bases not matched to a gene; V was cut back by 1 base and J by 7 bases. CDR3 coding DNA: TGTGCCAGCAGCCAAGCACTAGCGGGGATTTACAATGAGCAGTACTTC. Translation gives CASSQALAGIYNEQYF.

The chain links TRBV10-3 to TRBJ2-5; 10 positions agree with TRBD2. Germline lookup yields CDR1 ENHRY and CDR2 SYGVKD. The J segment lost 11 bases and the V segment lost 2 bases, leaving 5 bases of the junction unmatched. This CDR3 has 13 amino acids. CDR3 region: CAISELAGAEQYF. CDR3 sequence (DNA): TGTGCCATCAGTGAGCTAGCGGGAGCGGAGCAGTACTTC.

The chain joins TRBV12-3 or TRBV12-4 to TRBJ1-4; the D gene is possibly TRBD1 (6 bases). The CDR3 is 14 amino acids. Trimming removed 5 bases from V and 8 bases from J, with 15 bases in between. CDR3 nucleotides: TGTGCCAGCAGTCCCCCCGGGACAATGGAAAAACTGTTTTTT. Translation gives CASSPPGTMEKLFF.

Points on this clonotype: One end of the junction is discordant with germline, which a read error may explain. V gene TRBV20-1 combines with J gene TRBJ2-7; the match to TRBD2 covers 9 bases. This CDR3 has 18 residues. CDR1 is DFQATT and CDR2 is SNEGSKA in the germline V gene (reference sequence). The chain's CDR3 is CSATATGAGGSSSCEQYF. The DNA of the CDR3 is TGCAGTGCTACGGCGACCGGAGCGGGAGGATCAAGCTCCTGCGAGCAGTACTTC.

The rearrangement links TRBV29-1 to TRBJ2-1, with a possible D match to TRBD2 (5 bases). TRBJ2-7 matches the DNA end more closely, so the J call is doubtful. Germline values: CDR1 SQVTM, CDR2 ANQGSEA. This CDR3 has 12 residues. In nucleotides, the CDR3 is TGCAGCGCCAGGACTTTTTACAATGAGCAGTACTTC. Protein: CSARTFYNEQYF.

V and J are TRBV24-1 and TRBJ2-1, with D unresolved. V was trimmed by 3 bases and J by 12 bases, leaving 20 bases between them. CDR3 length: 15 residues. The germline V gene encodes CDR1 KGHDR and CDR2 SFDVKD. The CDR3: CATSDPLTGVGGQFF. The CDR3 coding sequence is TGTGCCACCAGTGATCCCTTGACTGGCGTTGGTGGGCAGTTCTTC.

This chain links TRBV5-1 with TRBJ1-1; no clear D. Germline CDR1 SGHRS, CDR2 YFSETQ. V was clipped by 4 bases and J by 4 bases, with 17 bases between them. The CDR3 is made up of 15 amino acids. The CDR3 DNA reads TGCGCCAGCAGCCTGATGACCCTGACGGGCACTGAAGCTTTCTTT. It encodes CASSLMTLTGTEAFF.

The CDR3 here is CASSQDWGQGHQPQHF. The CDR3 coding sequence is TGTGCCAGCAGCCAAGATTGGGGACAGGGCCACCAGCCCCAGCATTTT. This chain uses TRBV4-2 with TRBJ1-5; 9 bases map to TRBD1. J gave up 7 bases and V 0 bases, and 7 bases lay outside the gene matches. CDR1 and CDR2 (germline): LGHNA, YNFKEQ. The CDR3 loop spans 16 amino acids.

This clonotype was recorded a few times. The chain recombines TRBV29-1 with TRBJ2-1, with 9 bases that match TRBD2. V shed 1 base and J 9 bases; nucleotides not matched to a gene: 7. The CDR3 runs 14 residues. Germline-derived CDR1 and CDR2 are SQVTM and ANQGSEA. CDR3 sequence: CSVEGVAGVSEQFF. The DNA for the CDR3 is TGCAGCGTTGAAGGGGTAGCGGGAGTAAGTGAGCAGTTCTTC.

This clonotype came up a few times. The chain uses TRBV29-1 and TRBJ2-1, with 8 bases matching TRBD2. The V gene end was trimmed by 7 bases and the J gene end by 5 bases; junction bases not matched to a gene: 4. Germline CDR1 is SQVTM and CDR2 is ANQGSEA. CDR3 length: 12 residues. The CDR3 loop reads CSGTSSHNEQFF. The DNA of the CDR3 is TGCAGCGGGACTAGCAGCCACAATGAGCAGTTCTTC.

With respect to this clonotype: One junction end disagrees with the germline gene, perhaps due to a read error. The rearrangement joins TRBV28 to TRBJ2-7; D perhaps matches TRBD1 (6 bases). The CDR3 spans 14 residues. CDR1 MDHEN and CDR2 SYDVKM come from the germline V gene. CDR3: CVSRSTGSSYEQYF. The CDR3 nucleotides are TGTGTCAGCAGGTCAACAGGGAGCTCCTACGAGCAGTACTTC.

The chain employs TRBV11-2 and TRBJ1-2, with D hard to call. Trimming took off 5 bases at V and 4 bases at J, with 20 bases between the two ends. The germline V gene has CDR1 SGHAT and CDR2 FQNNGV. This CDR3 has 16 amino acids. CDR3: CASSPSGMADAYGYTF. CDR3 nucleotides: TGTGCCAGCAGCCCGTCCGGGATGGCGGACGCCTATGGCTACACCTTC. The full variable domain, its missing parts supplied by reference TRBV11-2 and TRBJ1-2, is EAGVAQSPRYKIIEKRQSVAFWCNPISGHATLYWYQQILGQGPKLLIQFQNNGVVDDSQLPKDRFSAERLKGVDSTLKIQPAKLEDSAVYLCASSPSGMADAYGYTFGSGTRLTVV.